This passage covers 19 T cell receptor beta chains from one sample sequenced in a study of cytomegalovirus exposure and HLA in healthy donors. Primers for the PCR totalled 60 Vbeta and 13 Jbeta. Sequencing used immunoSEQ multiplex PCR; TCRdb keeps in-frame clones, though not all of them. Here the sample table reports 150,000 to 200,000 clones. The source material was PBMCs. The receptors were gathered from a woman aged 18-29 years in good health and CMV-seropositive.

The chain combines TRBV5-4 with TRBJ2-7; 7 nucleotides agree with TRBD1. Germline CDR1 SGHNT, CDR2 YYREEE (reference sequence). The junction had 12 bases not matched to a gene; V was cut back by 7 bases and J by 2 bases. The length of the CDR3 is 15 residues. CDR3 nucleotides: TGTGCCAGCGGAGATCGCCGACAGGGCACCTACGAGCAGTACTTC. This translates into CASGDRRQGTYEQYF.

This chain links TRBV5-1 with TRBJ1-2; a weak D match, TRBD1 (5 bases). The CDR3 consists of 14 residues. The germline CDR1 and CDR2 sequences are SGHRS and YFSETQ. The germline V and J ends were trimmed by 5 bases and 4 bases, with 15 bases remaining between them. The CDR3 here is CASSLSPGGYGYTF. The CDR3, as DNA: TGCGCCAGCAGTTTATCACCGGGGGGCTATGGCTACACCTTC.

The genes are TRBV2 and TRBJ1-1; D uncertain. The germline V and J ends were trimmed by 6 bases and 4 bases, with 6 bases remaining between them. The CDR3 has 11 amino acids. Germline CDR1 and CDR2: SNHLY and FYNNEI. Here the CDR3 DNA reads TGTGCCAGCAGAACGGTCACTGAAGCTTTCTTT. Its translation: CASRTVTEAFF.

The V call is TRBV2, the J call TRBJ2-3; D unclear. The V end lost 0 bases, the J end lost 2 bases, and 15 bases lay between the germline ends. CDR1 SNHLY and CDR2 FYNNEI come from the germline V gene. This CDR3 region has 17 residues. The CDR3: CASSEAAGYSITDTQYF. The DNA of the CDR3 is TGTGCCAGCAGTGAAGCGGCCGGGTATTCCATCACAGATACGCAGTATTTT.

CDR3 nucleotides: TGTGCCAGCAGCCAAGGAACTAGCGATGAGCAGTTCTTC. Translated, it gives CASSQGTSDEQFF. The chain joins TRBV4-2 to TRBJ2-1, with TRBD2 matching over 7 bases. Germline lookup yields CDR1 LGHNA and CDR2 YNFKEQ. The CDR3 consists of 13 residues. With 1 base clipped from V and 8 bases from J, the junction kept 2 bases outside the gene matches.

The rearrangement uses TRBV10-3 and TRBJ2-1, with 13 bases identical to TRBD2. This CDR3 region has 13 residues. The V and J ends lost 11 bases and 8 bases, in that order; junction bases with no gene match: 6. Germline V CDR1 and CDR2: ENHRY, SYGVKD. CDR3 protein: CALRTSGSDEQFF. The CDR3 nucleotides read TGTGCCCTAAGGACTAGCGGGAGCGATGAGCAGTTCTTC.

The chain carries TRBV5-6 and TRBJ1-4; 7 bases map to TRBD1. The germline CDR1 and CDR2 sequences are SGHDT and YYEEEE. This CDR3 has 15 residues. V shed 3 bases, J shed 1 base, and the junction held 3 bases outside the gene matches. The CDR3 loop reads CASSWDRGTNEKLFF. The CDR3 DNA sequence: TGTGCCAGCAGCTGGGACAGAGGAACTAATGAAAAACTGTTTTTT.

The V call is TRBV19, the J call TRBJ1-1; TRBD1 might be the D (5 bases). Trimming removed 7 bases from V and 1 base from J, with 16 bases in between. CDR1 and CDR2 from the germline V gene are LNHDA and SQIVND (reference sequence). The CDR3 runs to 15 residues. CDR3 DNA sequence: TGTGCCAGTACAGGCAGGGCCCCTGGGAACACTGAAGCTTTCTTT. Translated, it gives CASTGRAPGNTEAFF.

The genes are TRBV15 and TRBJ2-1; 9 bases map to TRBD1. V was clipped by 0 bases and J by 12 bases; unmatched bases: 12. The CDR3 length is 16 residues. CDR1 is LNHNV, CDR2 YYDKDF, per germline (reference sequence). CDR3 nucleotides: TGTGCCACCAGCAGAGATCTTGGACAGGGGAGTCACGGGCAGTTCTTC. This encodes CATSRDLGQGSHGQFF.

J is TRBJ1-4 and V is TRBV11-2, with 9 positions matching TRBD1. Germline V gene sequence: CDR1 SGHAT, CDR2 FQNNGV. J was trimmed by 5 bases and V by 5 bases; bases with no gene match: 6. The CDR3 length is 15 residues. Here the CDR3 reads CASSQGTGRNEKLFF. The CDR3 nucleotides are TGTGCCAGCAGCCAAGGGACAGGGAGGAATGAAAAACTGTTTTTT.

V gene TRBV7-8 combines with J gene TRBJ1-3; D might be TRBD1 (6 bases). There are 16 residues in the CDR3. The V and J ends lost 1 base and 4 bases respectively, with 14 bases between them. The germline V gene encodes CDR1 SGHVS and CDR2 FQNEAQ. CDR3 protein: CASSLEGTGFGNTIYF. The CDR3 DNA follows: TGTGCCAGCAGCTTAGAGGGAACAGGGTTCGGAAACACCATATATTTT.

The chain is built from TRBV7-2 and TRBJ2-2; D not resolved. Germline-derived CDR1 and CDR2 are SGHTA and FQGNSA. This CDR3 is built from 14 residues. V lost 4 bases to trimming and J lost 4 bases, with 10 bases between them. The CDR3 loop reads CASSYRSGTGELFF. For the CDR3, the DNA is TGTGCCAGCAGCTATCGTTCCGGCACCGGGGAGCTGTTTTTT.

The chain is built from TRBV7-9 and TRBJ1-1; 7 nucleotides align to TRBD1. V shed 5 bases, J shed 4 bases, and the junction held 13 bases outside the gene matches. Germline-derived CDR1 and CDR2 are SEHNR and FQNEAQ (reference sequence). This CDR3 is built from 16 residues. CDR3 protein: CASSHPSGGGGTEAFF. The CDR3 region has the DNA TGTGCCAGCAGCCACCCCTCAGGGGGTGGAGGCACTGAAGCTTTCTTT.

The chain is built from TRBV7-2 and TRBJ2-2; no firm D call. The CDR3 is 14 residues long. CDR1 SGHTA and CDR2 FQGNSA come from the germline V gene. Trimming stripped 5 bases from V and 1 base from J, with 8 bases between. The CDR3 DNA sequence: TGTGCCAGCAGCCGTTACAGGAACACCGGGGAGCTGTTTTTT. Protein sequence: CASSRYRNTGELFF.

The chain couples TRBV6-1 to TRBJ1-2; 10 bases agree with TRBD1. CDR3 length: 13 residues. Losses at the gene ends were 6 bases for V and 6 bases for J; bases not matched to a gene: 4. In germline, CDR1 is MNHNS, CDR2 SASEGT. CDR3 region: CASRTGGEDGYTF. DNA for the CDR3: TGTGCCAGCAGGACAGGGGGCGAAGATGGCTACACCTTC.

The CDR3 loop reads CASSEQAMNTEAFF. As DNA, the CDR3 is TGTGCCAGCAGTGAACAGGCTATGAACACTGAAGCTTTCTTT. V gene TRBV6-5 combines with J gene TRBJ1-1, with D possibly matching TRBD1 (5 bases). Trimming removed 5 bases at V and 0 bases at J, with 10 bases between. The CDR3 has 14 amino acids. CDR1 is MNHEY, CDR2 SVGAGI, per germline.

V is TRBV5-1 and J is TRBJ1-2; 8 nucleotides match TRBD1. The CDR3 is 14 amino acids. The trim removed 4 bases at V and 3 bases at J, leaving 5 bases unmatched. Germline V gene lookup returns CDR1 SGHRS and CDR2 YFSETQ. DNA of the CDR3: TGCGCCAGCAGCACGACAGGGGCGGACTATGGCTACACCTTC. It translates to CASSTTGADYGYTF.

The chain links TRBV2 to TRBJ1-1; possible D gene TRBD1, 5 bases. Trimming removed 11 bases from V and 5 bases from J, with 18 bases in between. CDR1 and CDR2 from the germline V gene are SNHLY and FYNNEI. This CDR3 is built from 13 residues. The CDR3 protein is CAGQGSGGTEAFF. The DNA of the CDR3 is TGTGCCGGCCAGGGTTCGGGAGGTACTGAAGCTTTCTTT.

V is TRBV9 and J is TRBJ2-1, with D possibly being TRBD1 (6 bases). The CDR3 runs 13 residues. V dropped 2 bases and J dropped 8 bases, with 11 bases sitting between them. Looked up from germline, CDR1 is SGDLS and CDR2 is YYNGEE. The CDR3 coding sequence is TGTGCCAGCAGCGTGGGACATAAAGATGAGCAGTTCTTC. This encodes CASSVGHKDEQFF.